This passage covers 25 T cell receptor beta chains from one sample sequenced in a study of cytomegalovirus exposure and HLA in healthy donors. The PCR had 60 Vbeta and 13 Jbeta primers. This table comes from immunoSEQ multiplex PCR, and its TCRdb copy is limited to in-frame clones, with some not included. In the table there are some 100,000 clones, about 79% of which are singletons. Sequencing was carried out using PBMCs. Source of these receptors: a female donor in good health and CMV-seropositive.

This CDR3 is CASSVDSRRSEQFF. In DNA, the CDR3 is TGTGCCAGCAGCGTAGATTCGAGGCGGAGTGAGCAGTTCTTC. The chain has TRBV9 and TRBJ2-1; D is uncertain. The CDR3 loop spans 14 amino acids. Trimming pared 0 bases from V and 9 bases from J, leaving 13 bases between. The germline gives CDR1 SGDLS, CDR2 YYNGEE.

The J gene is TRBJ1-5, the V gene TRBV6-1; D gene uncertain. The CDR3 consists of 10 residues. Germline lookup yields CDR1 MNHNS and CDR2 SASEGT. CDR3 nucleotide sequence: TGTGCAGCGGGCAATCAGCCCCAGCATTTT. Translation gives CAAGNQPQHF.

The V gene is TRBV6-5, the J gene TRBJ1-2, with 10 bases matching TRBD1. CDR3 size: 14 residues. Germline V gene data show CDR1 as MNHEY and CDR2 as SVGAGI. V shed 5 bases, J shed 5 bases, and the junction held 5 bases outside the gene matches. Written as DNA, the CDR3 is TGTGCCAGCAGTGAGACAGGGGGCGGTTATGGCTACACCTTC. This codes for CASSETGGGYGYTF.

This clone occurred a few times. Other nucleotide sequences in the sample specify the same CDR3. The chain joins TRBV19 to TRBJ2-1, with 8 nucleotides matching TRBD1. With 6 bases clipped from V and 5 bases from J, the junction kept 3 bases outside the gene matches. CDR1 LNHDA and CDR2 SQIVND come from the germline V gene (reference sequence). The CDR3 covers 13 residues. The CDR3 loop reads CASSRGLNNEQFF. As DNA, the CDR3 is TGTGCCAGTAGCAGGGGGCTTAACAATGAGCAGTTCTTC.

The V gene is TRBV18, the J gene TRBJ1-1; the match to TRBD1 covers 7 bases. V shed 2 bases, J shed 3 bases, and the junction held 6 bases outside the gene matches. CDR1 is KGHSH, CDR2 LQKENI, per germline. The CDR3 has 15 amino acids. The CDR3 sequence is CASSPEGGLYTEAFF. CDR3 DNA sequence: TGTGCCAGCTCACCAGAAGGGGGCCTTTACACTGAAGCTTTCTTT.

The table lists this clone with a count of one. This chain uses TRBV21-1 with TRBJ2-7; the table's D gene call, TRBD2, was not cross checked with the DNA. TRBV21-1 is reported as a pseudogene. This CDR3 region has 15 residues. The CDR3 nucleotides are TGTGCCAGCAGCCTCAAGCGACCTCCTTCCTACGAGCAGTACTTC. As protein: CASSLKRPPSYEQYF.

This clone was seen a few times. The chain is built from TRBV9 and TRBJ2-5; possibly TRBD2 for D (5 bases). Germline CDR1 reads SGDLS; CDR2 reads YYNGEE. V lost 0 bases and J lost 1, with 10 bases in between. The CDR3 totals 15 residues. The DNA of the CDR3 is TGTGCCAGCAGCGTAGGGGAGCGGCGCCAAGAGACCCAGTACTTC. Encoded protein: CASSVGERRQETQYF. Together with reference TRBV9 and TRBJ2-5, the CDR3 gives the full variable domain: DSGVTQTPKHLITATGQRVTLRCSPRSGDLSVYWYQQSLDQGLQFLIQYYNGEERAKGNILERFSAQQFPDLHSELNLSSLELGDSALYFCASSVGERRQETQYFGPGTRLLVL.

This clone was counted a single time. V is TRBV10-3 and J is TRBJ2-3; 10 bases fit TRBD1. Germline CDR1 is ENHRY and CDR2 is SYGVKD. The ends lost 4 bases at V and 5 bases at J; junction bases unmatched: 12. This CDR3 has 17 residues. Written as DNA, the CDR3 is TGTGCCATCAGTGGCGACGGGGGGGACAGGGGTGGAGATACGCAGTATTTT. This codes for CAISGDGGDRGGDTQYF.

V and J are TRBV11-2 and TRBJ1-1, with D possibly TRBD1 on 5 matching bases. Germline loops: CDR1 SGHAT, CDR2 FQNNGV. The length of the CDR3 is 12 residues. The V end was cut by 3 bases, the J end by 7 bases, with 9 bases between. The CDR3 loop reads CASSFGQFEAFF. The CDR3 DNA reads TGTGCCAGCAGCTTCGGACAATTTGAAGCTTTCTTT. The full variable domain, with the rest looked up from reference TRBV11-2 and TRBJ1-1, is EAGVAQSPRYKIIEKRQSVAFWCNPISGHATLYWYQQILGQGPKLLIQFQNNGVVDDSQLPKDRFSAERLKGVDSTLKIQPAKLEDSAVYLCASSFGQFEAFFGQGTRLTVV.

This sequence joins TRBV15 and TRBJ1-3; D uncertain. This CDR3 region has 14 residues. Germline V gene lookup returns CDR1 LNHNV and CDR2 YYDKDF (reference sequence). The CDR3 protein is CAVGQATSGNTIYF. As DNA, the CDR3 is TGTGCGGTGGGCCAGGCGACCTCTGGAAACACCATATATTTT.

The V and J genes are TRBV21-1 and TRBJ2-5; TRBD2, the table's D call, lacks a check against the DNA. The J call could be wrong; TRBJ2-7 is a better fit for the DNA end. TRBV21-1 is flagged as a pseudogene. The CDR3 covers 17 residues. In DNA, the CDR3 is TGTGCCAGCAGCAAAGTCCCACTAGTCTTCGAATCCTACGAGCAGTACTTC. Its protein is CASSKVPLVFESYEQYF.

The V call is TRBV14, the J call TRBJ1-2; a possible D gene is TRBD1 (5 bases). CDR1 is SGHDN and CDR2 is FVKESK in the germline V gene. The CDR3 is made up of 14 amino acids. Deletions cut 0 bases from V and 2 bases from J, with 7 bases between. For the CDR3, the DNA is TGTGCCAGCAGCCAAGACAGGGTAAACTATGGCTACACCTTC. The encoded protein is CASSQDRVNYGYTF.

The rearrangement uses TRBV5-1 and TRBJ2-7; 11 bases align to TRBD1. CDR1 and CDR2 (germline): SGHRS, YFSETQ. The trim removed 2 bases at V and 4 bases at J, leaving 8 bases unmatched. The CDR3 has 16 residues. The CDR3 bases are TGCGCCAGCAGCTTTTCACCGGGACAGGGGGGATACGAGCAGTACTTC. Its translation: CASSFSPGQGGYEQYF.

The J gene is TRBJ2-2, the V gene TRBV7-7, with 7 nucleotides matching TRBD1. V dropped 5 bases and J dropped 3; count of bases not matched to a gene: 3. The germline V gene has CDR1 SSHAT and CDR2 FNYEAQ (reference sequence). This CDR3 has 14 amino acids. Written as DNA, the CDR3 is TGTGCCAGCAGCGAGGGACAGTACACCGGGGAGCTGTTTTTT. Its translation is CASSEGQYTGELFF.

This sequence joins TRBV10-2 and TRBJ2-2; 10 bases align to TRBD2. V was clipped by 7 bases and J by 5 bases; unmatched bases: 7. The CDR3 is 15 residues long. Per the germline V gene, CDR1 is WSHSY and CDR2 is SAAADI. The CDR3 DNA is TGCGCCAGCACCAAGCGGGGGGGCCTGACCGGGGAGCTGTTTTTT. It yields the protein CASTKRGGLTGELFF.

This clone was observed a handful of times. The chain carries TRBV5-4 and TRBJ2-1; 7 nucleotides match TRBD2. The V gene's germline CDR1 is SGHNT and CDR2 YYREEE (reference sequence). The CDR3 has 16 amino acids. The J segment lost 0 bases and the V segment lost 6 bases, leaving 9 bases of the junction unmatched. The CDR3 sequence is CASNAGPGGSYNEQFF. The CDR3 DNA reads TGTGCCAGCAATGCTGGGCCGGGGGGCTCCTACAATGAGCAGTTCTTC.

CDR3 nucleotides: TGTGCCAGCAGCTTATCGGACAGGGGGGCCGGGGCCAACGTCCTGACTTTC. This codes for CASSLSDRGAGANVLTF. The chain carries TRBV7-9 and TRBJ2-6; 10 positions match TRBD1. Germline CDR1 SEHNR, CDR2 FQNEAQ (reference sequence). V was pared by 2 bases and J by 4 bases, with 5 bases of the junction left unmatched. The CDR3 runs 17 residues. Based on the CDR3 plus reference TRBV7-9 and TRBJ2-6, the full variable domain is DTGVSQNPRHKITKRGQNVTFRCDPISEHNRLYWYRQTLGQGPEFLTYFQNEAQLEKSRLLSDRFSAERPKGSFSTLEIQRTEQGDSAMYLCASSLSDRGAGANVLTFGAGSRLTVL.

This clone was seen once. This sequence joins TRBV6-6 and TRBJ1-1; weak D call: TRBD1 (5 bases). Germline V CDR1 and CDR2: MNHNY, SVGAGI (reference sequence). The V gene lost 4 bases and the J gene lost 1 base, with 10 bases spanning the gap. The CDR3 length is 14 residues. CDR3 nucleotide sequence: TGTGCCAGCAGTTCAAGCGGGGGGAACACTGAAGCTTTCTTT. It specifies CASSSSGGNTEAFF.

The chain joins TRBV4-1 to TRBJ2-7; the D gene is possibly TRBD2 (5 bases). V gave up 2 bases and J gave up 0 bases, with 17 bases separating them. The CDR3 is made up of 17 amino acids. Germline assignment: CDR1 MGHRA and CDR2 YSYEKL. CDR3 nucleotides: TGCGCCAGCAGCCAACTGTCGGGAAGCCCCCCCTCCTACGAGCAGTACTTC. This sequence encodes CASSQLSGSPPSYEQYF.

The chain has TRBV4-3 and TRBJ2-7, with 9 bases aligning to TRBD2. This CDR3 has 16 residues. J lost 0 bases, V lost 3 bases, and 6 bases had no gene match. Germline assignment: CDR1 LGHNA and CDR2 YSLEER. The CDR3 loop reads CASSHLSGGTSYEQYF. CDR3 coding DNA: TGCGCCAGCAGCCACCTTAGCGGGGGTACCTCCTACGAGCAGTACTTC.

The V gene is TRBV4-1, the J gene TRBJ1-5, with D uncertain. Between the trimmed V and J ends, which lost 0 bases and 2 bases, there was a span of 23 bases. The CDR3 is 20 amino acids. Germline lookup yields CDR1 MGHRA and CDR2 YSYEKL. Written as DNA, the CDR3 is TGCGCCAGCAGCCAAGATCAATCGAGGGAGGGAGATATGGGCAATCAGCCCCAGCATTTT. It specifies CASSQDQSREGDMGNQPQHF.

This clone was found once. V is TRBV27 and J is TRBJ2-1; D is unresolved. The CDR3 is 17 residues long. V was pared by 2 bases and J by 1 base, with 15 bases between. Per the germline V gene, CDR1 is MNHEY and CDR2 is SMNVEV (reference sequence). CDR3 region: CASSLGWLPQSYNEQFF. The DNA of the CDR3 is TGTGCCAGCAGTTTAGGTTGGCTGCCACAATCCTACAATGAGCAGTTCTTC.

V gene TRBV6-5 combines with J gene TRBJ1-2, with no clear D. Trimming took 0 bases from V and 4 from J, leaving 9 bases between them. The CDR3 consists of 14 residues. Germline-derived CDR1 and CDR2 are MNHEY and SVGAGI. The chain's CDR3 is CASSYSARTYGYTF. CDR3 DNA: TGTGCCAGCAGTTACTCGGCCAGAACCTATGGCTACACCTTC.

Only a few counts were recorded for this clone. In the same sample, other DNA sequences code for this CDR3. The J gene is TRBJ1-5, the V gene TRBV30; TRBD1 is a possible D gene (5 bases). Germline V CDR1 and CDR2: GTSNPN, SVGIG (reference sequence). The CDR3 covers 13 residues. Trimming removed 2 bases at V and 4 bases at J, with 9 bases between. The CDR3 DNA sequence: TGTGCCTGGAGTTCCGGGGGAAATCAGCCCCAGCATTTT. Its translation is CAWSSGGNQPQHF.

The CDR3 coding sequence is TGTGCCTGGAGTGTCTTAGAGGTAGATGAGCAGTTCTTC. Protein sequence: CAWSVLEVDEQFF. The chain uses TRBV30 and TRBJ2-1; D remains ambiguous. Trimming cost V 0 bases and J 8 bases, with 11 bases left between them. The germline V gene encodes CDR1 GTSNPN and CDR2 SVGIG (reference sequence). The CDR3 length is 13 residues. The whole variable domain, filled in from reference TRBV30 and TRBJ2-1, reads SQTIHQWPATLVQPVGSPLSLECTVEGTSNPNLYWYRQAAGRGLQLLFYSVGIGQISSEVPQNLSASRPQDRQFILSSKKLLLSDSGFYLCAWSVLEVDEQFFGPGTRLTVL.